These 17 T cell receptor beta chains came from one sample sequenced in a study of T-cell reconstitution after alpha-beta-depleted transplantation in children. Library preparation (for TCRbeta) was performed with unique molecular identifiers. TCRdb used MiXCR to reprocess the PCR reads, holding one entry per CDR3 protein. Among 350,000 to 500,000 distinct CDR3 sequences listed, around two fifths were seen once. The material was PBMCs, obtained before TCRalphabeta/CD19-depleted stem cell transplant. These receptors were obtained from a girl aged 2 to 10 with aplastic anemia, due to receive a stem cell transplant.

This clonotype was picked up many times. This chain uses TRBV12-3 or TRBV12-4 with TRBJ2-5; no clear D. The V end was cut by 5 bases, the J end by 1 base, with 8 bases between. This CDR3 has 13 residues. The CDR3 DNA is TGTGCCAGCAGTCGACAAGCCCAAGAGACCCAGTACTTC. It translates to CASSRQAQETQYF.

The chain is built from TRBV7-6 and TRBJ2-3; 11 bases agree with TRBD2. The CDR3 runs 17 residues. V lost 5 bases and J lost 2; bases outside the gene matches: 9. In germline, CDR1 is SGHVS, CDR2 FNYEAQ. The CDR3: CASSLGSGGVVTDTQYF. The DNA for the CDR3 is TGTGCCAGCAGCCTCGGTAGCGGGGGGGTTGTCACAGATACGCAGTATTTT.

The chain recombines TRBV5-1 with TRBJ2-7; tentatively, D is TRBD1 (6 bases). Trimming cost V 4 bases and J 4 bases, with 15 bases left between them. Germline V gene lookup returns CDR1 SGHRS and CDR2 YFSETQ. This CDR3 contains 14 residues. The DNA for the CDR3 is TGCGCCAGCAGCCCCGGCGCAGGGGCGTACGAGCAGTACTTC. As protein: CASSPGAGAYEQYF.

J is TRBJ1-3 and V is TRBV20-1, with 9 positions matching TRBD1. Germline V gives CDR1 DFQATT, CDR2 SNEGSKA (reference sequence). The CDR3 is made up of 16 amino acids. With V trimmed by 6 bases and J by 0 bases, 9 bases remained unmatched. CDR3 sequence (DNA): TGCAGTGCCCGAGGGACAGGGATCACCTCTGGAAACACCATATATTTT. Amino acids: CSARGTGITSGNTIYF.

V gene TRBV28 combines with J gene TRBJ2-7; 10 bases are a match to TRBD2. V was pared by 5 bases and J by 6 bases, with 10 bases of the junction left unmatched. This CDR3 has 15 amino acids. Germline-derived CDR1 and CDR2 are MDHEN and SYDVKM. CDR3 loop: CASSPPTSGTGEQYF. In DNA, the CDR3 is TGTGCCAGCAGTCCCCCCACTAGCGGGACTGGCGAGCAGTACTTC. The variable domain in full, completed from reference TRBV28 and TRBJ2-7, reads DVKVTQSSRYLVKRTGEKVFLECVQDMDHENMFWYRQDPGLGLRLIYFSYDVKMKEKGDIPEGYSVSREKKERFSLILESASTNQTSMYLCASSPPTSGTGEQYFGPGTRLTVT.

The rearrangement links TRBV18 to TRBJ2-5; possible D gene TRBD2, 6 bases. Trimming removed 6 bases at V and 3 bases at J, with 11 bases between. CDR1 KGHSH and CDR2 LQKENI come from the germline V gene. This CDR3 region has 13 residues. CDR3 protein: CASSPGLKETQYF. CDR3 DNA sequence: TGTGCCAGCTCGCCGGGACTGAAAGAGACCCAGTACTTC.

This clonotype was observed a single time. The genes are TRBV29-1 and TRBJ2-1, with 11 nucleotides matching TRBD2. The CDR3 loop spans 15 amino acids. Per the germline V gene, CDR1 is SQVTM and CDR2 is ANQGSEA. J lost 2 bases, V lost 4 bases, and 4 bases had no gene match. Here the CDR3 DNA reads TGCAGCGTTGGGGGACTAGCGGTTACCTACAATGAGCAGTTCTTC. Its translation: CSVGGLAVTYNEQFF.

This clonotype was seen a handful of times. The chain employs TRBV9 and TRBJ1-6, with D possibly TRBD1 on 5 matching bases. V dropped 2 bases and J dropped 5 bases, with 8 bases sitting between them. Germline values: CDR1 SGDLS, CDR2 YYNGEE. The length of the CDR3 is 14 residues. DNA for the CDR3: TGTGCCAGCAGCGTGGCAGGGAATAATTCACCCCTCCACTTT. As protein: CASSVAGNNSPLHF.

This clonotype was seen just once. The chain has TRBV5-1 and TRBJ2-3; 9 bases line up with TRBD2. The CDR3 runs 15 residues. V shed 4 bases, J shed 6 bases, and the junction held 9 bases outside the gene matches. The germline gives CDR1 SGHRS, CDR2 YFSETQ. This CDR3 is CASSHPSGAGDTQYF. DNA for the CDR3: TGCGCCAGCAGCCACCCTAGCGGGGCGGGGGATACGCAGTATTTT.

This chain connects TRBV6-5 to TRBJ2-7; 13 positions agree with TRBD2. This CDR3 comprises 16 residues. Germline CDR1 is MNHEY and CDR2 is SVGAGI. The V gene end was trimmed by 2 bases and the J gene end by 2 bases; junction bases not matched to a gene: 3. The CDR3 DNA sequence: TGTGCCAGCAGTTACCTAACTAGCGGGAGGGCCTACGAGCAGTACTTC. Residues: CASSYLTSGRAYEQYF.

This chain connects TRBV6-5 to TRBJ1-2, with D uncertain. Germline values: CDR1 MNHEY, CDR2 SVGAGI. This CDR3 is 13 amino acids long. V lost 0 bases and J 8 bases, leaving 10 bases between the germline ends. CDR3 in DNA: TGTGCCAGCAGTTACTCGGGCCAGAAGGGCTACACCTTC. Its translation is CASSYSGQKGYTF.

This clonotype has just a few counts. This rearrangement joins TRBV7-7 to TRBJ2-2, with D tentatively TRBD1 or TRBD2 (5 bases each). Trimming left V 5 bases short and J 6 bases short, with 16 bases between. The germline V gene encodes CDR1 SSHAT and CDR2 FNYEAQ (reference sequence). The CDR3 is 15 amino acids. This CDR3 reads CASSQDDGTSGELFF. In DNA form, the CDR3 reads TGTGCCAGCAGCCAGGATGACGGGACGTCCGGGGAGCTGTTTTTT.

This clonotype came up a few times. The J gene is TRBJ1-4, the V gene TRBV10-3; D not resolved. Germline V gene lookup returns CDR1 ENHRY and CDR2 SYGVKD. This CDR3 contains 13 residues. V lost 2 bases to trimming and J lost 4 bases, with 5 bases between them. Here the CDR3 reads CAISEGFNEKLFF. The CDR3, as DNA: TGTGCCATCAGTGAGGGGTTTAATGAAAAACTGTTTTTT.

The genes are TRBV29-1 and TRBJ2-7, with D maybe TRBD1 (6 bases). This CDR3 has 13 amino acids. V dropped 3 bases and J dropped 3 bases, with 12 bases sitting between them. The V gene's germline CDR1 is SQVTM and CDR2 ANQGSEA. The CDR3, as DNA: TGCAGCGTTGAGGATACAGGGAACTACGAGCAGTACTTC. Its translation is CSVEDTGNYEQYF.

The chain couples TRBV4-1 to TRBJ2-7; D is unclear. V lost 5 bases to trimming and J lost 5 bases, with 19 bases between them. This CDR3 spans 15 amino acids. Germline V CDR1 and CDR2: MGHRA, YSYEKL. CDR3 DNA: TGCGCCAGCAGCTTAATCGGAGCGAGGATCGACGAGCAGTACTTC. Translated, it gives CASSLIGARIDEQYF.

The rearrangement uses TRBV27 and TRBJ2-7; D is uncertain. The CDR3 spans 13 residues. V dropped 4 bases and J dropped 6 bases, with 13 bases sitting between them. Looked up from germline, CDR1 is MNHEY and CDR2 is SMNVEV (reference sequence). The CDR3 DNA reads TGTGCCAGCAGTTCCTCCGTTGGCTCCGAGCAGTACTTC. Its protein product is CASSSSVGSEQYF.

V is TRBV30 and J is TRBJ2-1, with TRBD1 matching over 7 bases. The junction had 6 bases not matched to a gene; V was cut back by 1 base and J by 6 bases. CDR3 length equals 14 residues. CDR1 is GTSNPN and CDR2 is SVGIG in the germline V gene (reference sequence). The CDR3 region has the DNA TGTGCCTGGAGTGCCGACCCAGGGGGCAATGAGCAGTTCTTC. Translation: CAWSADPGGNEQFF.